This TCR beta chain is drawn from a study of blood T cell repertoires in COVID-19. As processed by the authors: Amplified reference gene primers provided the basis for estimating nucleated cell counts. Sequencing was performed with immunoSEQ multiplex PCR; in TCRdb, only in-frame clones are kept and a portion is missing. V, J and clone size reflect that table, while D and trimming were determined from the DNA. The sample has some 190,000 clones, roughly 77% seen once; the top ten hold around 16%. There are 15 residues in the CDR3. Trimming removed 2 bases at V and 4 bases at J, with 14 bases between. Per the germline V gene, CDR1 is KGHSY and CDR2 is FQNENV.

Specimen: PBMCs or T cells enriched from blood (not recorded which). This receptor was taken from a woman aged 45 to 65 with acute COVID-19. The V and J genes are TRBV16 and TRBJ1-2, with no clear D. Here the CDR3 DNA reads TGTGCCAGCAGCCAAAGAGAAAGGGAGGCCTATGGCTACACCTTC. The encoded protein is CASSQREREAYGYTF.